This paragraph covers one TCR beta chain sequence. Antigen unknown. The data derive from a study of OX40 agonist ivuxolimab in advanced cancers. General study points: The study did not work out the antigen specificity of the expanded peripheral T cells. Researchers report that CD8+ T cells had, on average, more expanded clones than CD4+. In the 0.1 to 3.0 mg/kg range, CD4+ and CD8+ blood T cells had expanded clonally by week 6.

Method: immunoSEQ multiplex PCR; TCRdb's copy keeps in-frame clones and lacks some. The sample includes approximately 68,000 clones, approximately 90% of them seen just once. Germline CDR1 reads SGHKS; CDR2 reads YYEKEE (reference sequence). The V and J ends lost 2 bases and 1 base, in that order; junction bases with no gene match: 6. The CDR3 loop spans 15 amino acids. The chain combines TRBV5-5 with TRBJ2-7, with 7 bases fitting TRBD1. Sequenced material: CD4+ or CD8+ T cells sorted from blood, taken in a trial of the OX40 agonist ivuxolimab. The TCR originated in an adult with an advanced solid tumor such as melanoma, head and neck, liver or kidney cancer. CDR3 in amino acids: CASSLGPTGSYEQYF. In DNA, the CDR3 is TGTGCCAGCAGCTTAGGTCCGACAGGGTCCTACGAGCAGTACTTC. The whole variable domain, remainder taken from reference TRBV5-5 and TRBJ2-7, is DAGVTQSPTHLIKTRGQQVTLRCSPISGHKSVSWYQQVLGQGPQFIFQYYEKEERGRGNFPDRFSARQFPNYSSELNVNALLLGDSALYLCASSLGPTGSYEQYFGPGTRLTVT.